This T cell receptor (beta chain) was captured by sequencing in a study of cytomegalovirus exposure and HLA in healthy donors (TCRdb year 2017). With regard to the full study: An earlier analysis of approximately 590 of the donors reported about 250 Gb of sequence data and some 120 million unique TCR beta sequences from 150 million to 200 million T cells. An early release covering about 600 HLA-typed donors comprised 300 to 350 gigabases of sequencing data and approximately 80 million unique TCR sequences. Of the 300 to 500 genotyped donors, approximately 81% were placed in the genetic ancestry cluster associated with self-reported Caucasian donors. The study aimed to test whether signatures of past pathogen exposure could be identified by cataloging public T cell receptors. The study profiled the T cell repertoires of about 720 subjects by immunosequencing and related them to cytomegalovirus serostatus. A separate validation cohort of 90 to 150 different subjects was used in addition to the 666-subject first cohort. High-throughput TCR immunosequencing, statistical association of individual TCRs with disease status, and machine learning were combined to predict cytomegalovirus infection status. A later analysis re-examined previously published TCR beta repertoires from over 500 donors and added high-resolution HLA genotyping to investigate patterns of TCR occurrence. In the later analysis, no new phenotypic data were used to find candidate immune exposures; instead, reliance was placed on TCR beta sequences and their occurrence across donors. An earlier analysis of around 640 of the donors used high-throughput TCR beta sequencing to judge whether each TCR beta V gene segment behaved as functional or pseudogenic. Alongside the repertoire data, information on donor age, sex, ethnicity and CMV serostatus was compiled. Genome-wide SNP genotypes for about 60% of the roughly 700 donors were used in a later genetic analysis, which treated that subset as a discovery cohort. All discovery cohort repertoires had been generated using a single sequencing platform. HLA typing covered class I and class II loci at four-digit resolution. Typing coverage differed by locus: A, B, C, DRB1 and DQB1 were typed in about 620-640 donors, DQA1 in approximately 520, DPA1 in roughly 590, and DPB1 in approximately 450. About five DR-DQ haplotypes were handled as single units for association and clustering because linkage in the cohort was strong. Among 300 to 450 genotyped donors of the cohort, an average of about 240,000 unique TCR beta nucleotide sequences were sequenced per donor, around 18% of them non-productive.

In this sample, this clone turned up once. What antigen it recognizes has not been identified. Per-base qualities were not stored, and no clone one base away is much larger. The cohort comprised approximately 700 healthy bone marrow donors. At the time of sampling, every cohort member was nominally healthy, though immune exposures that went unrecorded were likely present. The donor tested CMV seronegative and was one of the 352 seronegative cohort members. Every donor gave a peripheral blood sample, and the peripheral blood mononuclear cells from that sample were used for TCR beta sequencing. The Qiagen DNeasy Blood Extraction Kit was used to extract genomic DNA from the blood cell samples. Sequences SNHLY (CDR1) and FYNNEI (CDR2) are obtained from the germline V gene. Germline trimming: 11 bases from V, 5 bases from J; junction bases outside gene matches: 11. The CDR3, from cysteine to phenylalanine, totals 13 residues. Solely the CDR3 DNA is kept, with 39 bases framed from the first base.

The library was made by the immunoSEQ multiplex PCR assay. The multiplex PCR relied on a mix of 60 forward primers for TCR Vbeta segments and 13 reverse primers for TCR Jbeta segments. The CDR3 region of rearranged TCR beta genes was amplified from genomic DNA with a multiplex PCR assay. Amplified TCR beta libraries were sequenced as 87-base-pair reads on the Illumina HiSeq System. The authors' pipeline ran thus. A later analysis counted approximately 76 million unique TCR beta chains across the 640 or so repertoires, and roughly 9.9 million of these chains were shared by at least two donors. Raw reads were error-corrected and collapsed into unique sequences with a nearest-neighbor algorithm that merged closely related sequences to remove PCR and sequencing errors. To assign V, D and J gene segments, CDR3 sequences were aligned to IMGT reference sequences. Each retained sequence needed at least a six-nucleotide match to both a V gene segment and a J gene segment. Rearrangements were called productive when the CDR3 lacked stop codons and stayed in frame with V and J; all others were non-productive. Following IMGT convention, CDR3 was defined as the stretch from the second conserved V-encoded cysteine up to the conserved J-encoded phenylalanine. In an earlier analysis of 550 to 650 of the donors, sequences lacking an unambiguous match to a single V gene segment were excluded. In an earlier analysis of 450 to 750 of the donors, a V segment was called functional when productive rearrangements were above 56.7%, and segregating when the standard deviation between donors exceeded 5%. To diagnose cytomegalovirus status from the catalog of TCR beta chain sequences, a statistical classification framework was built. In a later analysis, TCR nucleotide sequences were compared against IMGT/GENE-DB human TR gene sequences so that V and J genes could be assigned. In a later analysis, CDR3 sequences and most-parsimonious VDJ recombination scenarios were assigned using the TCRdist pipeline. In a later analysis, every TCR beta chain was defined by the combination of its CDR3 amino acid sequence and its V-gene family, and reads without a unique V-gene family were dropped. As a way to deal with suspected cross-contamination and a sequencing artifact, a later analysis dropped 450 to 600 nucleotide sequences that were highly shared and had low generation probability. A later analysis calculated a clonal expansion index for each public chain from normalized within-repertoire ranks of inferred template counts. In a later analysis, generation probabilities were computed with a VDJ recombination model fitted to out-of-frame rearrangements, and the resulting probabilities were checked against IGoR. A later analysis scored TCR-TCR, TCR-HLA and TCR-CMV co-occurrence with hypergeometric tests, applying a repertoire-size bias correction to TCR pairs. To estimate false discovery rates, a later analysis permuted the HLA or CMV assignments 20 times. In a later analysis, co-occurring TCRs were grouped using DBSCAN, with TCRdist sequence similarity added in when clustering inside HLA-allele-positive subsets. For co-occurrence clustering, repertoires with fewer than 30,000 or more than 120,000 public chains were excluded, along with five or six repertoires with anomalous nucleotide sharing. The table comes from immuneACCESS by way of TCRdb, which keeps in-frame sequences with V and J called. Part of the clones is missing from these tables; in studies checked, under half for an unresolved V gene and the rest for unknown reasons. V, J and clone size were drawn from that table, and D and trimming were deduced from the DNA. Here the sample has roughly 170,000 clones; approximately 71% occur a single time. Of the sample, less than 1.6% falls within the top ten clones.

The study at large found these results: The 87-base-pair reads could not distinguish some IMGT-functional V segments, including TRBV6-2 and TRBV6-3, so those segments were excluded. In a later analysis, several top co-occurrence clusters were reported to appear linked to parvovirus B19, influenza, CMV and Epstein-Barr virus. Compared with equally common non-associated chains, HLA-associated TCR beta chains in a later analysis were more clonally expanded and had lower generation probabilities. It was suggested by the authors that the approach could potentially be generalized to other disease states and immunological phenotypes. A cluster of highly shared sequence variants was judged likely to represent a technical artifact of the sequencing pipeline. The cohort was sequenced for TCR beta chains only, and without alpha or paired-chain data the features that could be detected were limited. Cytomegalovirus status was reported to be diagnosed by the classifier with high specificity and sensitivity in both the original and validation cohorts. A further reported finding was that TCR beta sequences accurately predicted the HLA-A and HLA-B alleles for most subjects in the first cohort. Three of the identified cytomegalovirus-associated TCR beta chains were confirmed in vitro to be specific for cytomegalovirus antigens. In the study, some 160 TCR beta chains were listed as associated with cytomegalovirus. In a later genetic analysis, fewer N-insertions in productive TCRs were reported among donors in an Asian-associated ancestry cluster than the roughly 700-donor mean. Across donors, most TCR sequences were observed very rarely, whereas some public TCRs were present in many individuals. A later analysis found that most CMV-associated TCR beta chains appeared HLA-restricted, with HLA associations seemingly driven largely by CMV exposure. Because counts were too low, around 17 rarely observed V segments, including chromosome 9 orphons, were left out of the earlier analysis of some 640 of the donors. HLA typing was unavailable for some donors at each locus, so association tests used only the typed subset. CMV serostatus was the only immune exposure information available for the cohort. An earlier analysis of 587 of the donors showed that most TCR beta V segments appeared in productive rearrangements either about 87% or about 30% of the time, which broadly matched IMGT annotations. Specific HLA alleles were associated with roughly 16,000 TCR beta sequences at a false discovery rate of 0.05 in a later analysis. In a later analysis, TCR association rates were found to vary across HLA loci, with the most associated TCRs seen for DRB1 alleles and the fewest for HLA-C alleles. When HLA alleles, especially DR and DQ, strongly co-occurred, TCR associations were difficult to assign to individual alleles. Linkage disequilibrium might explain the correlated functional status among segregating V segments, but an unknown experimental factor could not be excluded. Presence/absence analyses assumed roughly uniform sequencing depth across donors, an assumption that may not hold. V-gene and J-gene trimming of TCR beta chains was associated with a missense DCLRE1C variant in a later genetic analysis, and the association was replicated in an independent cohort.

Material for sequencing was PBMCs. The TCR comes from a girl aged 10 to 17 in good health and CMV-seronegative. The chain couples TRBV2 to TRBJ2-7; TRBD1 aligns with 8 central bases. CDR3 loop: CAGVRTGRDEQYF. The bases read TGTGCCGGGGTCAGGACAGGGAGAGACGAGCAGTACTTC.